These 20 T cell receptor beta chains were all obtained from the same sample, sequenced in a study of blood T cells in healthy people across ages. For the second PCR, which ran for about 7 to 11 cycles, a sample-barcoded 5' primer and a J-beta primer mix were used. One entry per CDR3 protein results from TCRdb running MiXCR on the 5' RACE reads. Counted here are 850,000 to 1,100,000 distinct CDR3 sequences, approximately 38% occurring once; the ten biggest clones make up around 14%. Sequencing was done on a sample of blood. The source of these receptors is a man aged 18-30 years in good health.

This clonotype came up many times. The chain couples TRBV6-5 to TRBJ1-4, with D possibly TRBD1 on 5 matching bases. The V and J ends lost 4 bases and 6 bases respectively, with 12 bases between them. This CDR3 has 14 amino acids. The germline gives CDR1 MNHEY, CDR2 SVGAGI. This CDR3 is CASSSQGMDEKLFF. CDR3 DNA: TGTGCCAGCAGTTCCCAGGGCATGGATGAAAAACTGTTTTTT.

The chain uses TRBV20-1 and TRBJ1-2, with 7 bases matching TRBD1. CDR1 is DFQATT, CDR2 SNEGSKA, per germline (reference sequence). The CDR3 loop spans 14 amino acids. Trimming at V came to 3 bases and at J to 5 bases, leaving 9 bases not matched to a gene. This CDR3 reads CSARPPGQPYGYTF. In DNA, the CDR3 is TGCAGTGCTAGGCCCCCGGGACAGCCTTATGGCTACACCTTC.

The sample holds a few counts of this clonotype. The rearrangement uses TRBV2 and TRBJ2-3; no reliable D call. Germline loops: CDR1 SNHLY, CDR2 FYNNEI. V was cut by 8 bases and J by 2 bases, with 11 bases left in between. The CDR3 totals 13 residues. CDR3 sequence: CASRQSDTDTQYF. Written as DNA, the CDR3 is TGTGCCAGCCGGCAGAGCGACACAGATACGCAGTATTTT.

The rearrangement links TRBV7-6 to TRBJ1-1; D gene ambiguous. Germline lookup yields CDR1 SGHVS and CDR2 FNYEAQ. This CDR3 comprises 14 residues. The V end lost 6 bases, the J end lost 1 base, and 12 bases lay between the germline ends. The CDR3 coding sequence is TGTGCCAGCAGTTTGGAAACGGGGAACACTGAAGCTTTCTTT. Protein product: CASSLETGNTEAFF. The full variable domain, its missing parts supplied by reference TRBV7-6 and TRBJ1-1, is GAGVSQSPRYKVTKRGQDVALRCDPISGHVSLYWYRQALGQGPEFLTYFNYEAQQDKSGLPNDRFSAERPEGSISTLTIQRTEQRDSAMYRCASSLETGNTEAFFGQGTRLTVV.

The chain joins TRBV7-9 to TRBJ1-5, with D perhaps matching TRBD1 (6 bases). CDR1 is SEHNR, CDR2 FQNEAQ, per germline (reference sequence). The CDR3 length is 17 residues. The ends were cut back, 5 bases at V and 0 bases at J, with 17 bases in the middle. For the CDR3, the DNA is TGTGCCAGCAGCGGGGGTCAGGGGCGGGATAGCAATCAGCCCCAGCATTTT. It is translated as CASSGGQGRDSNQPQHF. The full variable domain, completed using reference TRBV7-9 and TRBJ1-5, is DTGVSQNPRHKITKRGQNVTFRCDPISEHNRLYWYRQTLGQGPEFLTYFQNEAQLEKSRLLSDRFSAERPKGSFSTLEIQRTEQGDSAMYLCASSGGQGRDSNQPQHFGDGTRLSIL.

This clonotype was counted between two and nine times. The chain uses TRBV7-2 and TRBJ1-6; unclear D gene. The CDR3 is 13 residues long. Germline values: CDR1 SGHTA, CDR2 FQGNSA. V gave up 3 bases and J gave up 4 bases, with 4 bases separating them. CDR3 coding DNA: TGTGCCAGCAGCTTCAGATATAATTCACCCCTCCACTTT. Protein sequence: CASSFRYNSPLHF.

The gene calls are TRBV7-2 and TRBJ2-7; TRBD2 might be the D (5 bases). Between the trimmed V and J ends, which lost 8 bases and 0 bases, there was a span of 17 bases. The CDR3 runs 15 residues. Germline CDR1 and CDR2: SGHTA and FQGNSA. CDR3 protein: CASQLRVASSYEQYF. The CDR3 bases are TGTGCCAGCCAGCTTAGAGTAGCGAGCTCCTACGAGCAGTACTTC.

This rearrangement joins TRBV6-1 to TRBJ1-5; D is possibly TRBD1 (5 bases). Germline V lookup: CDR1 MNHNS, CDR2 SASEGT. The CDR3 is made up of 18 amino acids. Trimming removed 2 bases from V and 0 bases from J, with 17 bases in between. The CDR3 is CASSESPPGHYSNQPQHF. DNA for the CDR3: TGTGCCAGCAGTGAAAGTCCCCCCGGACATTATAGCAATCAGCCCCAGCATTTT.

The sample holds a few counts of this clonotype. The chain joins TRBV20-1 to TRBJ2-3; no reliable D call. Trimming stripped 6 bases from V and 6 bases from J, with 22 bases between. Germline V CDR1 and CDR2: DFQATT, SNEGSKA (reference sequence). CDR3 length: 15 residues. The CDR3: CSATLQTRGGDTQYF. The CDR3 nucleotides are TGCAGTGCCACCCTACAGACCCGCGGTGGCGATACGCAGTATTTT.

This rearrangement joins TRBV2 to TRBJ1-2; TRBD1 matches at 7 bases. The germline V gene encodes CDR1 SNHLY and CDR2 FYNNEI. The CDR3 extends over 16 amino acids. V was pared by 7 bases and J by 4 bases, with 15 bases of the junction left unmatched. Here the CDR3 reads CASTGTQTGLFYGYTF. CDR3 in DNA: TGTGCCAGCACGGGAACTCAGACAGGGCTTTTCTATGGCTACACCTTC.

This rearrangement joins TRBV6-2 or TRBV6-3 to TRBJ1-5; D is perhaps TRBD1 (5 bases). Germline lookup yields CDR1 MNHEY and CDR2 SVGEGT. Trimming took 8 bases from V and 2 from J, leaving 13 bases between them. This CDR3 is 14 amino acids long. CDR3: CASLAGRGNQPQHF. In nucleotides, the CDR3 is TGTGCCAGCCTGGCGGGACGGGGCAATCAGCCCCAGCATTTT.

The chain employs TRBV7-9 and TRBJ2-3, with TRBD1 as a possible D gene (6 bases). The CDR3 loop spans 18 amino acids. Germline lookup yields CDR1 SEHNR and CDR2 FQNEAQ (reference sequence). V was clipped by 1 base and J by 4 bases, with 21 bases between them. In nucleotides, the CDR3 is TGTGCCAGCAGCTTAGTCGACAGGAAAGCGGTGAGCGCAGATACGCAGTATTTT. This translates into CASSLVDRKAVSADTQYF.

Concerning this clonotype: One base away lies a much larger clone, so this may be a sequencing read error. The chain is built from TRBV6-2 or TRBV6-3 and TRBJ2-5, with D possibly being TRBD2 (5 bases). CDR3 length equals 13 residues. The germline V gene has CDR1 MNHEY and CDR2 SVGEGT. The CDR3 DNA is TGTGCCTGCAGTCCCGTGGACGGAGGGACCCAGTACTTC. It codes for CACSPVDGGTQYF.

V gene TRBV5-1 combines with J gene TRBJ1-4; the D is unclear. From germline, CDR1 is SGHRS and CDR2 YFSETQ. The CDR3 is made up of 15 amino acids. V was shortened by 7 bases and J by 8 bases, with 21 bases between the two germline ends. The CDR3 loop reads CASRIVTWPGEKLFF. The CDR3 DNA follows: TGCGCCAGCCGGATTGTGACGTGGCCGGGGGAAAAACTGTTTTTT.

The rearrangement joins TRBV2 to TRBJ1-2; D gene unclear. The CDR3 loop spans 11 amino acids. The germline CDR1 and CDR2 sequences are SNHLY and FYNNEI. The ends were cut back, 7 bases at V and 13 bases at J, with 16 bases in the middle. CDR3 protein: CASISRRSCTF. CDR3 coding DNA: TGTGCCAGCATCAGCAGGAGGAGCTGCACCTTC. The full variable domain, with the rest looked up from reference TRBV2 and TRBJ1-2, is EPEVTQTPSHQVTQMGQEVILRCVPISNHLYFYWYRQILGQKVEFLVSFYNNEISEKSEIFDDQFSVERPDGSNFTLKIRSTKLEDSAMYFCASISRRSCTFGSGTRLTVV.

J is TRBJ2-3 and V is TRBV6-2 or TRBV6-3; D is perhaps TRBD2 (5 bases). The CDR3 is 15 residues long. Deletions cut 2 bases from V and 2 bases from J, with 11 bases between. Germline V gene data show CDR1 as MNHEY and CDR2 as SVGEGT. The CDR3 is CASSYGGRTTDTQYF. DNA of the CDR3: TGTGCCAGCAGTTACGGCGGGCGGACCACAGATACGCAGTATTTT.

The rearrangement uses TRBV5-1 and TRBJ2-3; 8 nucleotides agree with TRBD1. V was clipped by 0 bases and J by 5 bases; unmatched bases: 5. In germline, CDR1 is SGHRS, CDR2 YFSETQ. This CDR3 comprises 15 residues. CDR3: CASSLVTGGIDTQYF. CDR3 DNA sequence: TGCGCCAGCAGCTTGGTAACAGGGGGTATAGATACGCAGTATTTT.

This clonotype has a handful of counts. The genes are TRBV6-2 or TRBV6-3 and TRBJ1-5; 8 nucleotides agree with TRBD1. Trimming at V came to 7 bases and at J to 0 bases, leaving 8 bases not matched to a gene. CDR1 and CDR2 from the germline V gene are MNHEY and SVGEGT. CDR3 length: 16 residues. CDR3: CASKSGGYYSNQPQHF. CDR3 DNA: TGTGCCAGCAAATCAGGGGGCTATTATAGCAATCAGCCCCAGCATTTT.

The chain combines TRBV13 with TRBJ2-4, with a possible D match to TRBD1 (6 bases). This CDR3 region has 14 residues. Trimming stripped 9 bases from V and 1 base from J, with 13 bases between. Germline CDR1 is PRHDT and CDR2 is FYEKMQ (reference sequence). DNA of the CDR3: TGTGCCAGTACCTCAGGGGTTGCCAAAAACATTCAGTACTTC. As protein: CASTSGVAKNIQYF.

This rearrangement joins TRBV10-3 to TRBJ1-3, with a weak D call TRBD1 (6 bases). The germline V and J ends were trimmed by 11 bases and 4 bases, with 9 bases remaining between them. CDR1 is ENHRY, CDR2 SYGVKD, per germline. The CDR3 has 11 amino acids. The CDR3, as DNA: TGTGCCGTCGGACAGGGAAACACCATATATTTT. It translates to CAVGQGNTIYF.